This entry lists 20 T cell receptor beta chains sequenced from one sample in a study of blood T cell repertoires in COVID-19. TCRdb's table, derived via immunoSEQ multiplex PCR, lists solely in-frame clones and lacks some. The data contain 190,000 or so clones, 94% of them singletons. Material for sequencing was peripheral blood. The receptors were gathered from a man aged 25-45 years with COVID-19, enrolled during active disease.

This clone was seen more than once but under ten times. The chain uses TRBV10-1 and TRBJ2-2; 8 positions match TRBD1. Trimming took 8 bases from V and 4 from J; bases not matched to a gene: 9. Germline CDR1 is WNHNN and CDR2 is SYGVQD (reference sequence). The CDR3 is 15 amino acids. This CDR3 reads CASSQTGEGTGELFF. The CDR3 region has the DNA TGCGCCAGCTCCCAGACAGGGGAAGGCACCGGGGAGCTGTTTTTT.

This clone occurred once. This chain connects TRBV10-3 to TRBJ2-5, with D maybe TRBD2 (5 bases). This CDR3 contains 13 residues. V was clipped by 2 bases and J by 5 bases, with 9 bases between them. The germline V gene encodes CDR1 ENHRY and CDR2 SYGVKD. The CDR3 protein is CAISESPGETQYF. DNA of the CDR3: TGTGCCATCAGTGAGAGTCCGGGGGAGACCCAGTACTTC.

This clone was picked up a small number of times. The chain links TRBV11-3 to TRBJ1-1; TRBD1 matches at 8 bases. Germline-derived CDR1 and CDR2 are SGHNT and YENEEA. The CDR3 loop spans 15 amino acids. Losses at the gene ends were 2 bases for V and 1 base for J; bases not matched to a gene: 3. In DNA form, the CDR3 reads TGTGCCAGCAGCTTAAGTGGACAGGGGAACACTGAAGCTTTCTTT. This translates into CASSLSGQGNTEAFF.

CDR3 nucleotides: TGTGCCAGCAGTTTCGTTGGACTAGCGCCCACAGATACGCAGTATTTT. Translation gives CASSFVGLAPTDTQYF. The chain uses TRBV27 and TRBJ2-3; 9 bases align to TRBD2. The CDR3 has 16 residues. Germline V gives CDR1 MNHEY, CDR2 SMNVEV (reference sequence). The V and J ends lost 3 bases and 2 bases, in that order; junction bases with no gene match: 6.

The rearrangement joins TRBV7-9 to TRBJ1-1; 12 bases match TRBD1. This CDR3 has 19 amino acids. Unmatched junction bases numbered 12, after V lost 3 bases and J lost 1 base. The germline V gene has CDR1 SEHNR and CDR2 FQNEAQ (reference sequence). The CDR3 DNA reads as TGTGCCAGCAGCTTCGGTCTCCTCGGGACAGGGGGCCGGAACACTGAAGCTTTCTTT. Translation gives CASSFGLLGTGGRNTEAFF. Together with reference TRBV7-9 and TRBJ1-1, the CDR3 gives the full variable domain: DTGVSQNPRHKITKRGQNVTFRCDPISEHNRLYWYRQTLGQGPEFLTYFQNEAQLEKSRLLSDRFSAERPKGSFSTLEIQRTEQGDSAMYLCASSFGLLGTGGRNTEAFFGQGTRLTVV.

The chain uses TRBV29-1 and TRBJ2-2, with a tentative D call TRBD1 (5 bases). The CDR3 runs 13 residues. In germline, CDR1 is SQVTM, CDR2 ANQGSEA. Trimming left V 6 bases short and J 4 bases short, with 12 bases between. The CDR3 loop is CSVRPTVTGELFF. The DNA for the CDR3 is TGCAGCGTACGACCGACAGTCACCGGGGAGCTGTTTTTT.

The DNA of the CDR3 is TGTGCCAGCAGCTTGGAGCGGGGAGGGACTGAAGCTTTCTTT. It is translated as CASSLERGGTEAFF. V is TRBV5-4 and J is TRBJ1-1; D unclear. Germline V gene data show CDR1 as SGHNT and CDR2 as YYREEE (reference sequence). CDR3 length: 14 residues. Trimming removed 0 bases at V and 5 bases at J, with 11 bases between.

This clone has just one count. The chain is built from TRBV4-2 and TRBJ2-2; D is unresolved. Germline CDR1 and CDR2: LGHNA and YNFKEQ. V dropped 1 base and J dropped 1 base, with 7 bases sitting between them. The CDR3 sequence is 15 residues long. CDR3 in amino acids: CASSQVYENTGELFF. CDR3 coding DNA: TGTGCCAGCAGCCAAGTCTATGAGAACACCGGGGAGCTGTTTTTT.

This chain connects TRBV19 to TRBJ1-3; D perhaps matches TRBD1 (6 bases). The germline V and J ends were trimmed by 5 bases and 0 bases, with 17 bases remaining between them. Germline V gene data show CDR1 as LNHDA and CDR2 as SQIVND (reference sequence). There are 17 residues in the CDR3. This CDR3 is CASSQDSPMHSGNTIYF. In nucleotides, the CDR3 is TGTGCCAGTAGTCAGGACAGCCCAATGCACTCTGGAAACACCATATATTTT.

The chain uses TRBV19 and TRBJ1-2; possibly TRBD1 for D (5 bases). V lost 5 bases and J 4 bases, leaving 20 bases between the germline ends. Germline-derived CDR1 and CDR2 are LNHDA and SQIVND (reference sequence). This CDR3 contains 16 residues. The chain's CDR3 is CASSLRTGGTGYGYTF. The CDR3 bases are TGTGCCAGTAGTCTACGGACTGGGGGGACGGGCTATGGCTACACCTTC.

The chain uses TRBV10-3 and TRBJ2-5, with a tentative D call TRBD1 (6 bases). CDR3 length: 15 amino acids. V was shortened by 4 bases and J by 5 bases, with 17 bases between the two germline ends. Germline CDR1 ENHRY, CDR2 SYGVKD. The chain's CDR3 is CAISGSHRDLETQYF. CDR3 coding DNA: TGTGCCATCAGTGGGTCCCACAGGGATTTGGAGACCCAGTACTTC.

This clone was counted once. V usage is TRBV6-1 and J usage is TRBJ1-1, with D perhaps matching TRBD1 (6 bases). The germline V gene has CDR1 MNHNS and CDR2 SASEGT. Deletions cut 3 bases from V and 6 bases from J, with 20 bases between. The CDR3 has 16 amino acids. This chain's CDR3 is CASSELRGQGVSEAFF. CDR3 sequence (DNA): TGTGCCAGCAGTGAGTTGCGGGGGCAGGGAGTCTCTGAAGCTTTCTTT.

The rearrangement links TRBV5-5 to TRBJ2-7; TRBD2 agrees at 10 bases. CDR3 length: 14 residues. The germline CDR1 and CDR2 sequences are SGHKS and YYEKEE (reference sequence). The trim removed 4 bases at V and 4 bases at J, leaving 5 bases unmatched. As DNA, the CDR3 is TGTGCCAGCAGCCCGACAGCGGGGGGGTACGAGCAGTACTTC. Translating it yields CASSPTAGGYEQYF.

The chain combines TRBV7-9 with TRBJ2-5; no definite D call. Per the germline V gene, CDR1 is SEHNR and CDR2 is FQNEAQ (reference sequence). This CDR3 is 13 amino acids long. V dropped 3 bases and J dropped 6 bases, with 11 bases sitting between them. CDR3 residues: CASSLPVMKTQYF. CDR3 nucleotide sequence: TGTGCCAGCAGCTTGCCGGTCATGAAGACCCAGTACTTC.

Turning to this clone: The identical CDR3 is also encoded by other nucleotide sequences in the sample. The gene calls are TRBV6-5 and TRBJ2-7; D is unclear. Germline assignment: CDR1 MNHEY and CDR2 SVGAGI. This CDR3 spans 11 amino acids. The V gene lost 3 bases and the J gene lost 3 bases, with 3 bases spanning the gap. The CDR3 DNA reads as TGTGCCAGCAGTTATCTCTACGAGCAGTACTTC. It yields the protein CASSYLYEQYF.

The rearrangement uses TRBV2 and TRBJ2-5; TRBD2 might be the D (6 bases). CDR1 is SNHLY and CDR2 is FYNNEI in the germline V gene. This CDR3 is 13 amino acids long. The ends were cut back, 4 bases at V and 5 bases at J, with 11 bases in the middle. This CDR3 reads CASSGGRRETQYF. The CDR3 region has the DNA TGTGCCAGCAGTGGGGGGAGGAGGGAGACCCAGTACTTC.

This chain connects TRBV14 to TRBJ1-1; the match to TRBD1 covers 8 bases. The germline gives CDR1 SGHDN, CDR2 FVKESK. After removal of 3 bases from V and 1 base from J, the junction contained 7 bases not matched to a gene. This CDR3 contains 16 residues. The CDR3 is CASSHRTGISNTEAFF. The CDR3 DNA follows: TGTGCCAGCAGCCACCGGACAGGGATCTCGAACACTGAAGCTTTCTTT. Supplemented by reference TRBV14 and TRBJ1-1, the full variable domain reads EAGVTQFPSHSVIEKGQTVTLRCDPISGHDNLYWYRRVMGKEIKFLLHFVKESKQDESGMPNNRFLAERTGGTYSTLKVQPAELEDSGVYFCASSHRTGISNTEAFFGQGTRLTVV.

The chain uses TRBV3-1 (or the pseudogene TRBV3-2) and TRBJ1-4; D unresolved. V gave up 4 bases and J gave up 5 bases, with 14 bases separating them. Germline CDR1 LGHDT, CDR2 YNNKEL (reference sequence). This CDR3 has 15 amino acids. The CDR3 DNA reads as TGTGCCAGCAGCCCCCGCGGATCACCGAATGAAAAACTGTTTTTT. Translated: CASSPRGSPNEKLFF.

This clone came up once. The CDR3 DNA is TGTGCCACCAGCAGTCAGACAGGGGGACTCTATGGCTACACCTTC. Protein: CATSSQTGGLYGYTF. The rearrangement joins TRBV15 to TRBJ1-2; 9 nucleotides line up with TRBD1. V shed 3 bases and J 4 bases; nucleotides not matched to a gene: 6. The CDR3 is made up of 15 amino acids. Germline CDR1 LNHNV, CDR2 YYDKDF (reference sequence).

The rearrangement uses TRBV10-3 and TRBJ2-5, with TRBD1 identical over 9 bases. V gave up 3 bases and J gave up 5 bases; unmatched junction bases: 7. The germline CDR1 and CDR2 sequences are ENHRY and SYGVKD. The CDR3 is 15 residues long. This chain's CDR3 is CAISERRTGEETQYF. The CDR3 DNA is TGTGCCATCAGTGAACGCCGGACAGGGGAGGAGACCCAGTACTTC.